Following are 3 T cell receptor beta chains from one sample sequenced in a study of T cells expressing NK-cell markers. TCRdb reanalyzed the 5' RACE reads and collapses them to one entry per CDR3 protein, without DNA. The clone table shows tens of thousands of distinct CDR3 sequences, with the ten largest holding around three fifths. The specimen sequenced was blood T cells: a sorted CD56 or NKG2C T cell subset, CD4+ or CD8+ T cells, or bulk PBMC T cells (not recorded which). The receptors originated from a man aged 18-70 years in good health.

V gene TRBV5-4 combines with J gene TRBJ2-1; TCRdb's assignment of TRBD2 cannot be checked, as there is no DNA. The V gene's germline CDR1 is SGHNT and CDR2 YYREEE (reference sequence). This CDR3 spans 18 amino acids. CDR3 loop: CASSGPGLAGLSYNEQFF. The full variable domain, completed using reference TRBV5-4 and TRBJ2-1, is ETGVTQSPTHLIKTRGQQVTLRCSSQSGHNTVSWYQQALGQGPQFIFQYYREEENGRGNFPPRFSGLQFPNYSSELNVNALELDDSALYLCASSGPGLAGLSYNEQFFGPGTRLTVL.

The chain has TRBV2 and TRBJ2-7. The CDR3 runs 15 residues. Germline V gene data show CDR1 as SNHLY and CDR2 as FYNNEI. Here the CDR3 reads CASSVGLIHSYEQYF.

This clonotype is medium-sized by frequency. The chain couples TRBV29-1 to TRBJ2-1. Per germline, CDR1 SQVTM and CDR2 ANQGSEA. The CDR3 is 15 amino acids. The CDR3 region is CSVGKTGISYNEQFF.